The sequence of this T cell receptor beta chain was determined in a study of blood T cell repertoires in COVID-19. In the study overall: Spain, Italy and the United States supplied samples that represented acute and convalescent COVID-19. In each case, the material was cDNA or gDNA derived from T cells, B-cell-depleted T cells, or PBMCs.

Germline V lookup: CDR1 MNHNS, CDR2 SASEGT. Germline trimming cut 3 bases from V and 3 bases from J; bases unmatched to any gene: 1. The CDR3 covers 13 residues. Authors' analysis steps: Counts of nucleated cells, estimated from reference gene primer amplification, were obtained. This table comes from immunoSEQ multiplex PCR, and its TCRdb copy is limited to in-frame clones, with some not included. The DNA was the basis for D and trimming; V, J and clone size are from that table. The table shows tens of thousands of clones, with roughly four fifths occurring only once. Specimen: peripheral blood. This receptor was taken from a human donor in a cohort sampled during active COVID-19. The genes are TRBV6-1 and TRBJ2-5; 7 nucleotides match TRBD2. CDR3 nucleotides: TGTGCCAGCAGTGAGGGGGGGGAAGAGACCCAGTACTTC. Protein sequence: CASSEGGEETQYF.